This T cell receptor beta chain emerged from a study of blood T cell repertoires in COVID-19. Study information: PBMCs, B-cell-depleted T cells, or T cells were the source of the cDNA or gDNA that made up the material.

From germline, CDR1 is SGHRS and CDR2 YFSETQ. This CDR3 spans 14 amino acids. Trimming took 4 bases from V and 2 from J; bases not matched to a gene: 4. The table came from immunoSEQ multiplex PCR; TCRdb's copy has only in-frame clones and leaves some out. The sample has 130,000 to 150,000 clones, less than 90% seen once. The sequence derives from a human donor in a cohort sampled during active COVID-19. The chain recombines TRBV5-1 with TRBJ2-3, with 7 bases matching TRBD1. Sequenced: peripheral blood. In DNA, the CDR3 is TGCGCCAGCAGCCCAGGGACAGTCACAGATACGCAGTATTTT. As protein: CASSPGTVTDTQYF.